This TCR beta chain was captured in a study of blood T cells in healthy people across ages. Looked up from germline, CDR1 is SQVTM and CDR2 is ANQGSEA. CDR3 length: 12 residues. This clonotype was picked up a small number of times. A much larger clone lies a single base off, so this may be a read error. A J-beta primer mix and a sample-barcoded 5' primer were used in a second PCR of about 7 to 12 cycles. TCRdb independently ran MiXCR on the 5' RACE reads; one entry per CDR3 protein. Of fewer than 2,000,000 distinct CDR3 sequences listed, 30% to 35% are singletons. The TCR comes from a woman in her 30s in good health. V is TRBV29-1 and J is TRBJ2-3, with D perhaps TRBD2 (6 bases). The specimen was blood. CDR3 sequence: CSVVEGTDTRYF. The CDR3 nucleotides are TGCAGCGTTGTGGAGGGCACAGATACGCGGTATTTT.